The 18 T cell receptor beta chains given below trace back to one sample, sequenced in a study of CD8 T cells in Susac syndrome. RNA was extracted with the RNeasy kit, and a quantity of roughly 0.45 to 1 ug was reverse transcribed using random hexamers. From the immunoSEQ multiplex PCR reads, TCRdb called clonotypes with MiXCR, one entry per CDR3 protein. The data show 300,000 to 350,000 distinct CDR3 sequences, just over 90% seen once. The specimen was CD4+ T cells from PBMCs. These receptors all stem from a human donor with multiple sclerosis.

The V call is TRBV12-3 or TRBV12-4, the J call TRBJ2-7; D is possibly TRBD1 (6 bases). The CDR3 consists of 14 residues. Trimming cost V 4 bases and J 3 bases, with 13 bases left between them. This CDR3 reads CASSYGSRGYEQYF. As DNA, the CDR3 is TGTGCCAGCAGTTATGGATCCAGGGGCTACGAGCAGTACTTC.

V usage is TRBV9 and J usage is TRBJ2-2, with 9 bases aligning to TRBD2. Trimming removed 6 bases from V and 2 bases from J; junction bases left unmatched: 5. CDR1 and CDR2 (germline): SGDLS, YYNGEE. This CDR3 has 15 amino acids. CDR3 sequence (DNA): TGTGCCAGCACCCGACTAGCGGTAAACACCGGGGAGCTGTTTTTT. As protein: CASTRLAVNTGELFF.

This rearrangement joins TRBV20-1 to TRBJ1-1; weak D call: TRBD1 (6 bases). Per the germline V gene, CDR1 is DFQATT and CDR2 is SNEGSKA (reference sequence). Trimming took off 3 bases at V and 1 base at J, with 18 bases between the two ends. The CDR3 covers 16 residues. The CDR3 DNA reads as TGCAGTGCTAGTGGAGAAGCGTTACAGGGGAACACTGAAGCTTTCTTT. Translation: CSASGEALQGNTEAFF.

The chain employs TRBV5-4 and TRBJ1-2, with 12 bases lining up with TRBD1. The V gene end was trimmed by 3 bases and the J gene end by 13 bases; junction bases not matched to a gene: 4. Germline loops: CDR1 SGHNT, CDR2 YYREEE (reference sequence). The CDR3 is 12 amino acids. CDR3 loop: CASSSGQGAPTF. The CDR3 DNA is TGTGCCAGCAGCTCGGGACAGGGGGCACCCACCTTC.

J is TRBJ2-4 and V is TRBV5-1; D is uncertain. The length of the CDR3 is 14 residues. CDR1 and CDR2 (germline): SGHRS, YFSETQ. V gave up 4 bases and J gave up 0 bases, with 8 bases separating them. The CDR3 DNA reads TGCGCCAGCAGCCCCATGCTAGCCAAAAACATTCAGTACTTC. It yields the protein CASSPMLAKNIQYF.

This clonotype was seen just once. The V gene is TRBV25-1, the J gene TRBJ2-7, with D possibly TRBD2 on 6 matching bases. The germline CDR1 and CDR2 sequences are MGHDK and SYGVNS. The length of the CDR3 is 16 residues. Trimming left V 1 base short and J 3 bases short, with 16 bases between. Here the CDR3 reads CASSESGAGRFYEQYF. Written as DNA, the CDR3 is TGTGCCAGCAGTGAATCTGGGGCAGGGAGGTTCTACGAGCAGTACTTC.

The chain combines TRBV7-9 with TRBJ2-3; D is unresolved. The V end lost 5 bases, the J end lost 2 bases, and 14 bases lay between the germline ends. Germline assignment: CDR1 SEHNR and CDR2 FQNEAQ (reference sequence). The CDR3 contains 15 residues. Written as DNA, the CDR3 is TGTGCCAGCAGCCCGAGGACGGCCCTCACAGATACGCAGTATTTT. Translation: CASSPRTALTDTQYF.

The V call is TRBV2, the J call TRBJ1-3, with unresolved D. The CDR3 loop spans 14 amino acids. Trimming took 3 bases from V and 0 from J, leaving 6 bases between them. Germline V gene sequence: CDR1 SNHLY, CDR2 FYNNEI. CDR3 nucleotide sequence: TGTGCCAGCAGTGACCTACGCTCTGGAAACACCATATATTTT. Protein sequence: CASSDLRSGNTIYF.

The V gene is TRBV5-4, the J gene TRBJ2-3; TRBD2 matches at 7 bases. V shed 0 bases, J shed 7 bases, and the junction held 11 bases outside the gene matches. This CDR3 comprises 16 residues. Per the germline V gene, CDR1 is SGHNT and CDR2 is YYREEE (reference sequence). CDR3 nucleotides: TGTGCCAGCAGCTTGGCCGGAGTAGCGGGTCGGAATACGCAGTATTTT. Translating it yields CASSLAGVAGRNTQYF.

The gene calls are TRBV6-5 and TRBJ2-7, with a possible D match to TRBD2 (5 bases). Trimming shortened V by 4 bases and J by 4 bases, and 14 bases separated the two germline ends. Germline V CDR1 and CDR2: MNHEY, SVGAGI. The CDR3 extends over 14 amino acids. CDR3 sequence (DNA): TGTGCCAGCAGTTTCAGGACTCCAGAATACGAGCAGTACTTC. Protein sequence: CASSFRTPEYEQYF.

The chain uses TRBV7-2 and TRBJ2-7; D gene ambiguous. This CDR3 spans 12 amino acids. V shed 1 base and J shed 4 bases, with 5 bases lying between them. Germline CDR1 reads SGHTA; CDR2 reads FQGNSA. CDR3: CASSLGTYEQYF. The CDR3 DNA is TGTGCCAGCAGCTTAGGAACTTACGAGCAGTACTTC.

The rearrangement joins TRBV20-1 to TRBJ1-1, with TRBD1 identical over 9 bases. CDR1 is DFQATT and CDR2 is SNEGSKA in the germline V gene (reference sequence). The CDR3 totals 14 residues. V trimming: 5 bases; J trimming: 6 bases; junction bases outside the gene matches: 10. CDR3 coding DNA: TGCAGTGCTGGGGGACAGGGATTCGCCTCTGAAGCTTTCTTT. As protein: CSAGGQGFASEAFF.

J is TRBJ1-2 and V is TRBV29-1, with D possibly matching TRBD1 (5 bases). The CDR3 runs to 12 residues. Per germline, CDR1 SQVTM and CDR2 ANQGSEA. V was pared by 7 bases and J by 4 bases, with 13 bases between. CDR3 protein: CSAGNSAYGYTF. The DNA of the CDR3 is TGCAGCGCAGGGAATTCGGCCTATGGCTACACCTTC.

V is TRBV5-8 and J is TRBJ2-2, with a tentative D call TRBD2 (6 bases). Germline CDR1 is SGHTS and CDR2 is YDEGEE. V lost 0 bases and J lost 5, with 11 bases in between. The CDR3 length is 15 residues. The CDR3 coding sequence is TGTGCCAGCAGCTTGGTACTAGCCCCGACCGGGGAGCTGTTTTTT. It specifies CASSLVLAPTGELFF.

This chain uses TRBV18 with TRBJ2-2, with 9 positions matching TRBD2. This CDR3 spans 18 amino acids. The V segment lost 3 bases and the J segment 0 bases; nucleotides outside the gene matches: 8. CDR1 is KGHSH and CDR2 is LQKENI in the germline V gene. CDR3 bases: TGTGCCAGCTCACCTGGTCAGCGGGGGGTCACGAACACCGGGGAGCTGTTTTTT. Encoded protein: CASSPGQRGVTNTGELFF.

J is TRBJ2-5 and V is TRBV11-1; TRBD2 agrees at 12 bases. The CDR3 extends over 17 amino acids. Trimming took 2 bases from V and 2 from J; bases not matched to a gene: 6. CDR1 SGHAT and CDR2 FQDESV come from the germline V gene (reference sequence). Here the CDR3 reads CASSLRPTSGGQETQYF. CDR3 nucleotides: TGTGCCAGCAGCTTAAGGCCGACTAGCGGGGGACAAGAGACCCAGTACTTC.

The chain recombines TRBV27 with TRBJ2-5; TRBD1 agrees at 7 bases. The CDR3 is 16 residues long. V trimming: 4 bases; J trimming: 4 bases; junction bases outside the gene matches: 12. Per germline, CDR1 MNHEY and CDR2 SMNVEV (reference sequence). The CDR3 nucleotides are TGTGCCAGCAGTTCCCTCGACAGGGCGTCTCTAGAGACCCAGTACTTC. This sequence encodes CASSSLDRASLETQYF.

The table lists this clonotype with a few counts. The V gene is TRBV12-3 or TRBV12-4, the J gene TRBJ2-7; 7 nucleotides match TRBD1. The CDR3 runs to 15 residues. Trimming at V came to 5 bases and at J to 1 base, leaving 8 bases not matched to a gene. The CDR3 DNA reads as TGTGCCAGCAGTCCCAGGACAGGCAATTCCTACGAGCAGTACTTC. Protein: CASSPRTGNSYEQYF.